This T cell receptor beta chain was sequenced during a study of shared clonotypes between healthy human individuals. As for the study in general: The people who gave samples were a couple of women and three men aged 18 to 49.

For this clone: What it binds is not known.

The CDR3 loop spans 14 amino acids. CDR1 is SGDLS, CDR2 YYNGEE, per germline. The V segment lost 3 bases and the J segment 6 bases; nucleotides outside the gene matches: 7. Regarding the study as a whole: Expectations were that clonotype sharing among donors would be affected by sequencing depth.

The naive CD8 population came from CD45RO-negative cells selected for CCR7, without terminally differentiated effector memory CD45RA+ cells. At deep level, the assay was performed. Assay: immunoSEQ multiplex PCR; the TCRdb copy retains only in-frame clones and omits some. The sample holds roughly 2 million clones, just under 95% seen once. The sequence came from a young man in good health. Source material: naive CD8+ T cells sorted from blood. V and J are TRBV9 and TRBJ1-1; 8 bases agree with TRBD1. The CDR3 loop is CASSAQQGVPEAFF. DNA of the CDR3: TGTGCCAGCAGCGCCCAACAGGGGGTCCCTGAAGCTTTCTTT.